The present T cell receptor (beta chain) was sequenced within a study of shared clonotypes between healthy human individuals. Generated by immunoSEQ multiplex PCR, the TCRdb table keeps only in-frame clones and is missing some. The repertoire has some 2,100,000 clones, roughly 95% of them found once; the top ten carry less than 0.15%. As concerns this clone: Its antigen is not known.

This CDR3 has 16 amino acids. V was cut by 0 bases and J by 5 bases, with 16 bases left in between. Germline V CDR1 and CDR2: SGHTA, FQGNSA. Division of CD4+ cells produced a CD45RA+ naive subset and a CD45RA-negative memory subset. Study-level results: Non-shared clonotypes had lower generation probabilities than clonotypes shared by all four sorted-subset donors. The authors expected sequencing depth to affect clonotype sharing among donors.

The chain is built from TRBV7-2 and TRBJ2-5; no firm D call. The receptor comes from a man between 18 and 29 years old in good health. Sequencing input: naive CD4+ T cells sorted from blood. Subset given: CD45RA+ positively selected. This chain's CDR3 is CASSLARLGLGETQYF. The CDR3 DNA reads TGTGCCAGCAGCTTAGCGCGATTGGGGTTGGGGGAGACCCAGTACTTC.